Sequencing of this T cell receptor (beta chain) was carried out in a study of blood T cell repertoires in COVID-19. Study background: Sources were T cells, B-cell-depleted T cells, or PBMCs; the material itself was cDNA or gDNA.

Generated by immunoSEQ multiplex PCR, the TCRdb table keeps only in-frame clones and is missing some. The profile shows more than 150,000 clones, 89% of them singletons. The sequence was obtained from a man aged 35 to 55 with acute or convalescent COVID-19. The source material was peripheral blood.

DNA of the CDR3: TGCGCCAGCAGTGACGGGGGGCCCTACAATGAGCAGTTCTTC. Amino acids: CASSDGGPYNEQFF. V and J are TRBV10-1 and TRBJ2-1, with D possibly matching TRBD2 (7 bases). The CDR3 is made up of 14 amino acids. V lost 3 bases and J 2 bases, leaving 8 bases between the germline ends. CDR1 is WNHNN and CDR2 is SYGVQD in the germline V gene (reference sequence).